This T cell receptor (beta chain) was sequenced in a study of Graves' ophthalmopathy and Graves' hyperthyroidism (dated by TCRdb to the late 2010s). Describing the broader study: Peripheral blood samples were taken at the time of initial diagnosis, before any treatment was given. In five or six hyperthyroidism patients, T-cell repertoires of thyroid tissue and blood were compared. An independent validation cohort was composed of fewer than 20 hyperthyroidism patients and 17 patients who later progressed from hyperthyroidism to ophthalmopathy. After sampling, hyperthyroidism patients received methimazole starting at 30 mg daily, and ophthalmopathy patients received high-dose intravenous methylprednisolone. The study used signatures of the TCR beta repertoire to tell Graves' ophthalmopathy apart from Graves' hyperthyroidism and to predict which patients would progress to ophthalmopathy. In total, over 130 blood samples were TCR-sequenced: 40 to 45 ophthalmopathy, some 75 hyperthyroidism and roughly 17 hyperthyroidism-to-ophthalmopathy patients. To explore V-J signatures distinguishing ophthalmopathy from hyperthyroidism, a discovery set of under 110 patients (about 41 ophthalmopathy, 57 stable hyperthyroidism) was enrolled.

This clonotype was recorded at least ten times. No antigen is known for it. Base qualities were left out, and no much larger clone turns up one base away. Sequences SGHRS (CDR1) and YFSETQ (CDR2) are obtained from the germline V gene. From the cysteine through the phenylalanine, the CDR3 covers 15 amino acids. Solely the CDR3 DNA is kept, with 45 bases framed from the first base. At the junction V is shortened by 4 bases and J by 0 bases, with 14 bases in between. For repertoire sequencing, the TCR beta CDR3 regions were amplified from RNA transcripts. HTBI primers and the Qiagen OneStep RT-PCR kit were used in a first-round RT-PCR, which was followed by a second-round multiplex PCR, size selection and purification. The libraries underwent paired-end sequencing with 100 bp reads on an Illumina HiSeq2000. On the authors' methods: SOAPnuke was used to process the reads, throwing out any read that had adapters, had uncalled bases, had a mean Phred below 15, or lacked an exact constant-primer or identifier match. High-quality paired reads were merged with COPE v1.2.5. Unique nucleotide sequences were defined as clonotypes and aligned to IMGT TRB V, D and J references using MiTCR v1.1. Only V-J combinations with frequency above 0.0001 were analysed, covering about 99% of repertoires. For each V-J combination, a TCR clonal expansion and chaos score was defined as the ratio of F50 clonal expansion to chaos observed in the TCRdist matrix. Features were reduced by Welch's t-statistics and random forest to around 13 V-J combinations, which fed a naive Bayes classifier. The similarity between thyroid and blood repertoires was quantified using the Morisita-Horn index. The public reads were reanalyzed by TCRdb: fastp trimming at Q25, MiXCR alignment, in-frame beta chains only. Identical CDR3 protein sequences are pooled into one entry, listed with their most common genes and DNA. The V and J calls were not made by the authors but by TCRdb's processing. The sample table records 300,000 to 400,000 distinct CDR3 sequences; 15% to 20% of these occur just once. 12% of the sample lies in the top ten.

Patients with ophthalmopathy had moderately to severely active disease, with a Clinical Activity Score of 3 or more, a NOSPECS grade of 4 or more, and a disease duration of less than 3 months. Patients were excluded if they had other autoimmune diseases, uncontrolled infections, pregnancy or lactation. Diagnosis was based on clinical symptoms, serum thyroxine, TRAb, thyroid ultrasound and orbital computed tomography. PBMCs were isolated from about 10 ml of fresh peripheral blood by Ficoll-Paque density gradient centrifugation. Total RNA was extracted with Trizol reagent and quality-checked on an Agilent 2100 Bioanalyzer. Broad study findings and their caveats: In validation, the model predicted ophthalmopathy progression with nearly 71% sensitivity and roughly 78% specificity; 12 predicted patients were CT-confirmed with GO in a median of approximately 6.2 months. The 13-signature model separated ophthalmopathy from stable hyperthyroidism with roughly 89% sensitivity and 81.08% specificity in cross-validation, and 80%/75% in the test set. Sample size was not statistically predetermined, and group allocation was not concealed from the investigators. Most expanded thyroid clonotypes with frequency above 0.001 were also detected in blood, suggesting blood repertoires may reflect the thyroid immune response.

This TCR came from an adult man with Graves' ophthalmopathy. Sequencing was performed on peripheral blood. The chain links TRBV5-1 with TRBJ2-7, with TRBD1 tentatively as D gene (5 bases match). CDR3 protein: CASSVGHGSSYEQYF. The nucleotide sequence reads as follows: TGCGCCAGCAGCGTAGGACACGGTTCCTCCTACGAGCAGTACTTC.